The 31 T cell receptor beta chains below were found in one sample sequenced in a study of blood T cell repertoires in COVID-19. The protocol was immunoSEQ multiplex PCR, while the TCRdb copy is restricted to in-frame clones and leaves out a portion. The table lists about 210,000 clones, 87% of them singletons. Specimen: PBMCs or T cells enriched from blood (not recorded which). The receptors here all came from a man younger than 35 with acute COVID-19.

The chain has TRBV11-3 and TRBJ2-1; D is possibly TRBD1 (6 bases). Trimming left V 4 bases short and J 2 bases short, with 15 bases between. Germline V CDR1 and CDR2: SGHNT, YENEEA. This CDR3 is 16 amino acids long. CDR3 coding DNA: TGTGCCAGCAGCTCGAGGACAGTTACTCCCTACAATGAGCAGTTCTTC. Translated, it gives CASSSRTVTPYNEQFF.

V usage is TRBV10-1 and J usage is TRBJ2-3; D gene uncertain. Germline assignment: CDR1 WNHNN and CDR2 SYGVQD (reference sequence). V gave up 3 bases and J gave up 9 bases, with 10 bases separating them. This CDR3 is built from 12 residues. CDR3 nucleotide sequence: TGCGCCAGCAGTGAAGATTCGGAGACGCAGTATTTT. Amino acids: CASSEDSETQYF.

The chain has TRBV27 and TRBJ2-5; D is possibly TRBD1 (5 bases). Germline V gene sequence: CDR1 MNHEY, CDR2 SMNVEV (reference sequence). CDR3 length equals 14 residues. The V gene lost 1 base and the J gene lost 4 bases, with 10 bases spanning the gap. CDR3: CASSLYIRGETQYF. The CDR3 region has the DNA TGTGCCAGCAGTTTATATATTAGGGGAGAGACCCAGTACTTC.

V and J are TRBV30 and TRBJ1-2; TRBD1 matches at 10 bases. CDR3 size: 14 residues. The V segment lost 5 bases and the J segment 8 bases; nucleotides outside the gene matches: 11. From germline, CDR1 is GTSNPN and CDR2 SVGIG (reference sequence). The CDR3 DNA sequence: TGTGCCTGGGTTCCCCCCGGGACAGGGGTAGGCTACACCTTC. Translated: CAWVPPGTGVGYTF.

V is TRBV12-5 and J is TRBJ2-7; TRBD2 matches at 8 bases. The germline gives CDR1 LGHNT, CDR2 FRNRAP. The CDR3 sequence is 12 residues long. V shed 8 bases and J 2 bases; nucleotides not matched to a gene: 2. The CDR3 bases are TGTGCTAGTAGCGGGGGAACCTACGAGCAGTACTTC. Translated: CASSGGTYEQYF.

The genes are TRBV11-3 and TRBJ2-7; D is uncertain. This CDR3 is built from 12 residues. The germline V gene encodes CDR1 SGHNT and CDR2 YENEEA. Deletions cut 3 bases from V and 1 base from J, with 4 bases between. CDR3 sequence (DNA): TGTGCCAGCAGCTTCAATTCCTACGAGCAGTACTTC. Translation: CASSFNSYEQYF.

V is TRBV7-9 and J is TRBJ1-1; 7 positions match TRBD1. This CDR3 comprises 14 residues. Trimming took 5 bases from V and 7 from J; bases not matched to a gene: 10. Germline V gene sequence: CDR1 SEHNR, CDR2 FQNEAQ (reference sequence). Written as DNA, the CDR3 is TGTGCCAGCAGCCCCCCCGGGACAGTGAGTGAAGCTTTCTTT. The encoded protein is CASSPPGTVSEAFF.

The chain joins TRBV30 to TRBJ2-1; TRBD2 aligns across 8 bases. Germline-derived CDR1 and CDR2 are GTSNPN and SVGIG (reference sequence). The CDR3 runs 13 residues. V gave up 7 bases and J gave up 0 bases; unmatched junction bases: 2. The CDR3 DNA is TGTGCCTCCGGGACTAGCTCCTACAATGAGCAGTTCTTC. Translated, it gives CASGTSSYNEQFF.

This rearrangement joins TRBV28 to TRBJ1-6, with 8 positions matching TRBD1. This CDR3 has 14 residues. The trim removed 2 bases at V and 11 bases at J, leaving 5 bases unmatched. Germline V gene sequence: CDR1 MDHEN, CDR2 SYDVKM. The CDR3 loop is CASSLQGAFAPLHF. The CDR3 DNA follows: TGTGCCAGCAGTTTACAGGGGGCATTTGCACCCCTCCACTTT.

The rearrangement links TRBV16 to TRBJ2-1; a weak D match, TRBD2 (7 bases). This CDR3 is 14 amino acids long. CDR1 is KGHSY and CDR2 is FQNENV in the germline V gene. Trimming stripped 4 bases from V and 8 bases from J, with 15 bases between. CDR3 DNA: TGTGCCAGCAGCCGGGGGGGCCCACAAGATGAGCAGTTCTTC. Its translation is CASSRGGPQDEQFF.

The chain links TRBV13 to TRBJ2-7; perhaps TRBD2 as D (5 bases). Trimming removed 5 bases from V and 6 bases from J, with 11 bases in between. The CDR3 runs 12 residues. Germline V gene lookup returns CDR1 PRHDT and CDR2 FYEKMQ (reference sequence). The CDR3 is CASSVTSSEQYF. In DNA form, the CDR3 reads TGTGCCAGCAGCGTTACTAGTTCCGAGCAGTACTTC.

This chain links TRBV9 with TRBJ2-5; 13 positions agree with TRBD2. The CDR3 totals 16 residues. V was pared by 4 bases and J by 2 bases, with 5 bases of the junction left unmatched. Per germline, CDR1 SGDLS and CDR2 YYNGEE. CDR3 region: CASSTGTSGEQETQYF. CDR3 DNA sequence: TGTGCCAGCAGCACAGGGACTAGCGGGGAACAAGAGACCCAGTACTTC.

This chain connects TRBV6-5 to TRBJ1-1; D is possibly TRBD1 (5 bases). Between the trimmed V and J ends, which lost 5 bases and 1 base, there was a span of 14 bases. Per germline, CDR1 MNHEY and CDR2 SVGAGI. The CDR3 length is 15 residues. Here the CDR3 DNA reads TGTGCCAGCAGTCCCCCGGGACTCCAGAACACTGAAGCTTTCTTT. Translating it yields CASSPPGLQNTEAFF.

The chain combines TRBV7-9 with TRBJ2-1, with 7 bases aligning to TRBD1. Germline V CDR1 and CDR2: SEHNR, FQNEAQ (reference sequence). There are 13 residues in the CDR3. The V and J ends lost 1 base and 10 bases, in that order; junction bases with no gene match: 4. CDR3 region: CASSLVTGNEQFF. The CDR3 DNA reads TGTGCCAGCAGCTTAGTGACAGGGAACGAGCAGTTCTTC.

This clone has ten or more counts. The chain carries TRBV30 and TRBJ1-3; possible D gene TRBD1, 5 bases. V was trimmed by 8 bases and J by 1 base, leaving 12 bases between them. CDR3 length: 13 amino acids. Germline-derived CDR1 and CDR2 are GTSNPN and SVGIG (reference sequence). CDR3 sequence reads: CARTEGSGNTIYF. The CDR3 bases are TGTGCCCGGACGGAGGGGTCTGGAAACACCATATATTTT.

The chain has TRBV13 and TRBJ2-3; D perhaps matches TRBD1 (6 bases). There are 16 residues in the CDR3. Germline CDR1 reads PRHDT; CDR2 reads FYEKMQ (reference sequence). Trimming cost V 5 bases and J 6 bases, with 21 bases left between them. DNA of the CDR3: TGTGCCAGCAGCCGGGTAGGGGGAGTTGGAGTGGATACGCAGTATTTT. The encoded protein is CASSRVGGVGVDTQYF.

The rearrangement uses TRBV13 and TRBJ2-1; TRBD1 agrees at 12 bases. The CDR3 spans 15 residues. Germline CDR1 is PRHDT and CDR2 is FYEKMQ (reference sequence). Trimming took 5 bases from V and 8 from J; bases not matched to a gene: 7. CDR3 protein: CASSPGQGAVYEQFF. CDR3 coding DNA: TGTGCCAGCAGCCCGGGACAGGGGGCGGTATATGAGCAGTTCTTC. Full variable domain (missing parts from reference TRBV13 and TRBJ2-1): AAGVIQSPRHLIKEKRETATLKCYPIPRHDTVYWYQQGPGQDPQFLISFYEKMQSDKGSIPDRFSAQQFSDYHSELNMSSLELGDSALYFCASSPGQGAVYEQFFGPGTRLTVL.

The chain has TRBV18 and TRBJ2-7, with D tentatively TRBD1 (6 bases). The CDR3 runs 14 residues. CDR1 KGHSH and CDR2 LQKENI come from the germline V gene. The V end lost 3 bases, the J end lost 4 bases, and 13 bases lay between the germline ends. CDR3 in amino acids: CASSPQGSSYEQYF. In DNA, the CDR3 is TGTGCCAGCTCACCTCAGGGGTCCTCTTACGAGCAGTACTTC.

This clone was observed a single time. The chain employs TRBV27 and TRBJ2-7; 10 bases line up with TRBD1. This CDR3 is 15 amino acids long. Germline lookup yields CDR1 MNHEY and CDR2 SMNVEV (reference sequence). V shed 3 bases and J 5 bases; nucleotides not matched to a gene: 7. The CDR3 region has the DNA TGTGCCAGCAGTTTTGTGGGGACAGGGGTTAACGAGCAGTACTTC. This encodes CASSFVGTGVNEQYF.

The chain combines TRBV5-1 with TRBJ1-1; D remains ambiguous. Germline lookup yields CDR1 SGHRS and CDR2 YFSETQ. The length of the CDR3 is 16 residues. Trimming took off 3 bases at V and 5 bases at J, with 20 bases between the two ends. CDR3 loop: CASSYEYPAEGTEAFF. The CDR3 DNA reads TGCGCCAGCAGCTACGAGTACCCCGCGGAGGGAACTGAAGCTTTCTTT.

DNA of the CDR3: TGTGCCAGCAGCGACCAGGGCTATGGCTACACCTTC. Translation: CASSDQGYGYTF. This chain joins TRBV9 and TRBJ1-2, with a weak D call TRBD1 (5 bases). The CDR3 spans 12 residues. Trimming removed 3 bases from V and 4 bases from J, with 7 bases in between. Germline loops: CDR1 SGDLS, CDR2 YYNGEE.

V gene TRBV19 combines with J gene TRBJ2-1; 8 nucleotides match TRBD1. Germline V CDR1 and CDR2: LNHDA, SQIVND (reference sequence). The length of the CDR3 is 12 residues. J gave up 4 bases and V 9 bases, and 2 bases lay outside the gene matches. CDR3: CASRQGYNEQFF. CDR3 sequence (DNA): TGTGCCAGCAGACAGGGGTACAATGAGCAGTTCTTC.

This sequence joins TRBV20-1 and TRBJ2-7, with TRBD2 identical over 12 bases. The CDR3 totals 15 residues. Germline V gene sequence: CDR1 DFQATT, CDR2 SNEGSKA (reference sequence). The trim removed 3 bases at V and 2 bases at J, leaving 5 bases unmatched. CDR3 DNA sequence: TGCAGTGCTAGTGCCACTAGCGGGAGGCCCTACGAGCAGTACTTC. Translating gives CSASATSGRPYEQYF.

This sequence joins TRBV28 and TRBJ2-1; tentatively, D is TRBD2 (6 bases). Germline V lookup: CDR1 MDHEN, CDR2 SYDVKM. V lost 6 bases, J lost 3 bases, and 15 bases lay in between. The CDR3 totals 15 residues. The DNA for the CDR3 is TGTGCCAGCAGACCAACCGGGACTTACTACAATGAGCAGTTCTTC. This codes for CASRPTGTYYNEQFF. Full variable domain (outside the CDR3, taken from reference TRBV28 and TRBJ2-1): DVKVTQSSRYLVKRTGEKVFLECVQDMDHENMFWYRQDPGLGLRLIYFSYDVKMKEKGDIPEGYSVSREKKERFSLILESASTNQTSMYLCASRPTGTYYNEQFFGPGTRLTVL.

The chain couples TRBV25-1 to TRBJ2-5; 8 positions agree with TRBD1. Germline V lookup: CDR1 MGHDK, CDR2 SYGVNS. The trim removed 2 bases at V and 5 bases at J, leaving 7 bases unmatched. This CDR3 contains 15 residues. The CDR3 DNA is TGTGCCAGCAGTGAAAAGGCAGGGGGCCGGGAGACCCAGTACTTC. Protein sequence: CASSEKAGGRETQYF.

The V and J genes are TRBV6-2 or TRBV6-3 and TRBJ2-1; 10 nucleotides align to TRBD2. Per the germline V gene, CDR1 is MNHEY and CDR2 is SVGEGT. The CDR3 consists of 16 residues. Trimming took 5 bases from V and 2 from J; bases not matched to a gene: 6. The CDR3 nucleotides are TGTGCCAGCAGTAATACCGGGACTAGCGCCTACAATGAGCAGTTCTTC. Translated: CASSNTGTSAYNEQFF.

The chain carries TRBV10-3 and TRBJ2-7, with TRBD2 identical over 9 bases. The CDR3 covers 14 residues. V lost 6 bases to trimming and J lost 5 bases; unmatched junction nucleotides: 8. Looked up from germline, CDR1 is ENHRY and CDR2 is SYGVKD. The CDR3 DNA follows: TGTGCCATCAGATCTAGCGGGGCTCGGGACGAGCAGTACTTC. Its protein is CAIRSSGARDEQYF.

This chain uses TRBV4-1 with TRBJ1-2; D gene uncertain. This CDR3 contains 14 residues. Germline V gives CDR1 MGHRA, CDR2 YSYEKL. Trimming removed 1 base at V and 4 bases at J, with 10 bases between. In nucleotides, the CDR3 is TGCGCCAGCAGCCAAGGTCCTGGGCCCTATGGCTACACCTTC. Translation gives CASSQGPGPYGYTF.

The gene calls are TRBV7-9 and TRBJ2-3; D is unresolved. Germline V gene sequence: CDR1 SEHNR, CDR2 FQNEAQ (reference sequence). The CDR3 contains 15 residues. V lost 3 bases to trimming and J lost 0 bases, with 10 bases between them. This CDR3 reads CASSFYLVSTDTQYF. The CDR3 DNA reads TGTGCCAGCAGCTTTTACCTAGTTAGCACAGATACGCAGTATTTT. Complete variable domain (other parts from reference TRBV7-9 and TRBJ2-3): DTGVSQNPRHKITKRGQNVTFRCDPISEHNRLYWYRQTLGQGPEFLTYFQNEAQLEKSRLLSDRFSAERPKGSFSTLEIQRTEQGDSAMYLCASSFYLVSTDTQYFGPGTRLTVL.

This chain uses TRBV5-8 with TRBJ1-2; D is perhaps TRBD1 (6 bases). The CDR3 extends over 15 amino acids. The V and J ends lost 0 bases and 1 base respectively, with 10 bases between them. Germline assignment: CDR1 SGHTS and CDR2 YDEGEE. CDR3 bases: TGTGCCAGCAGCTTGGGTTGGACAGATAACTATGGCTACACCTTC. Protein product: CASSLGWTDNYGYTF.

This sequence joins TRBV6-5 and TRBJ1-5; TRBD1 agrees at 8 bases. The CDR3 loop spans 15 amino acids. Trimming cost V 6 bases and J 1 base; bases outside gene matches: 5. The germline CDR1 and CDR2 sequences are MNHEY and SVGAGI. This CDR3 is CASRLGTGSNQPQHF. DNA of the CDR3: TGTGCCAGCAGACTAGGGACAGGAAGCAATCAGCCCCAGCATTTT.